The 9 T cell receptor beta chains reported below all come from one sample, sequenced in a study of cytomegalovirus exposure and HLA in healthy donors. Only in-frame clones appear in the TCRdb table, and some are missing; sequencing was by immunoSEQ multiplex PCR. Seen here are some 170,000 clones, roughly 90% observed once, and the top ten hold 2% to 2.5%. The material sequenced was PBMCs. These TCRs come from a woman aged 18-29 years in good health and CMV-seronegative.

Remarks on this clone: One end of the junction fails to match germline, which may point to a read error. The chain recombines TRBV2 with TRBJ2-7; D is uncertain. The CDR3 has 11 amino acids. Germline CDR1 SNHLY, CDR2 FYNNEI. The CDR3 spells CASNILAERYF. In DNA form, the CDR3 reads TGTGCCAGCAATATTTTGGCAGAGCGGTACTTC.

The chain links TRBV15 to TRBJ1-2, with D possibly TRBD1 on 6 matching bases. There are 13 residues in the CDR3. V was trimmed by 0 bases and J by 8 bases, leaving 10 bases between them. The V gene's germline CDR1 is LNHNV and CDR2 YYDKDF (reference sequence). CDR3 DNA sequence: TGTGCCACCAGCAGAGAGGACAGACGGGGCTACACCTTC. This codes for CATSREDRRGYTF.

The V call is TRBV13, the J call TRBJ2-7, with D possibly matching TRBD2 (6 bases). Germline values: CDR1 PRHDT, CDR2 FYEKMQ (reference sequence). The CDR3 consists of 13 residues. The V end lost 6 bases, the J end lost 3 bases, and 12 bases lay between the germline ends. CDR3 amino acids: CASSFGLSYEQYF. The DNA for the CDR3 is TGTGCCAGCAGTTTTGGACTAAGCTACGAGCAGTACTTC.

In the case of this clone: One end of the junction does not line up with germline, which may come from a read error. The V gene is TRBV30, the J gene TRBJ1-3; maybe TRBD1 (6 bases). CDR1 is GTSNPN and CDR2 is SVGIG in the germline V gene (reference sequence). The CDR3 covers 12 residues. The CDR3 DNA is TGTGCCTCGAGTAATCAGGGGAACACCATATATTTT. It encodes CASSNQGNTIYF.

CDR3 sequence: CAIGAERASTDTQYF. The CDR3 DNA follows: TGTGCCATCGGAGCTGAGCGGGCTTCCACAGATACGCAGTATTTT. The chain is built from TRBV10-3 and TRBJ2-3, with D possibly being TRBD2 (6 bases). This CDR3 comprises 15 residues. Trimming left V 8 bases short and J 2 bases short, with 17 bases between. CDR1 ENHRY and CDR2 SYGVKD come from the germline V gene.

This clone appeared many times. The genes are TRBV6-1 and TRBJ1-5, with 10 positions matching TRBD1. CDR1 and CDR2 from the germline V gene are MNHNS and SASEGT. The CDR3 length is 15 residues. Losses at the gene ends were 11 bases for V and 2 bases for J; bases not matched to a gene: 9. The DNA of the CDR3 is TGTGCCGGGTCCCCAGGGACAGGGGGCAATCAGCCCCAGCATTTT. It specifies CAGSPGTGGNQPQHF.

The table lists this clone with a few counts. This chain joins TRBV20-1 and TRBJ1-1; the D is unclear. Trimming cost V 6 bases and J 7 bases, with 6 bases left between them. This CDR3 has 9 residues. Germline-derived CDR1 and CDR2 are DFQATT and SNEGSKA (reference sequence). The CDR3 DNA reads TGCAGTGCCGGGAGTGAAGCTTTCTTT. Amino acids: CSAGSEAFF.

This clone was recorded once. The V call is TRBV5-1, the J call TRBJ1-3, with TRBD1 identical over 8 bases. J lost 4 bases, V lost 2 bases, and 2 bases had no gene match. CDR3 size: 14 residues. In germline, CDR1 is SGHRS, CDR2 YFSETQ. CDR3 amino acids: CASSFRDRGNTIYF. The CDR3 DNA sequence: TGCGCCAGCAGCTTCCGGGACAGGGGAAACACCATATATTTT.

The chain is built from TRBV29-1 and TRBJ2-7, with D possibly being TRBD1 (5 bases). V shed 3 bases and J shed 3 bases, with 12 bases lying between them. There are 13 residues in the CDR3. Germline lookup yields CDR1 SQVTM and CDR2 ANQGSEA. Here the CDR3 DNA reads TGCAGCGTTGAGGGCAGGGATAGCTACGAGCAGTACTTC. It is translated as CSVEGRDSYEQYF.